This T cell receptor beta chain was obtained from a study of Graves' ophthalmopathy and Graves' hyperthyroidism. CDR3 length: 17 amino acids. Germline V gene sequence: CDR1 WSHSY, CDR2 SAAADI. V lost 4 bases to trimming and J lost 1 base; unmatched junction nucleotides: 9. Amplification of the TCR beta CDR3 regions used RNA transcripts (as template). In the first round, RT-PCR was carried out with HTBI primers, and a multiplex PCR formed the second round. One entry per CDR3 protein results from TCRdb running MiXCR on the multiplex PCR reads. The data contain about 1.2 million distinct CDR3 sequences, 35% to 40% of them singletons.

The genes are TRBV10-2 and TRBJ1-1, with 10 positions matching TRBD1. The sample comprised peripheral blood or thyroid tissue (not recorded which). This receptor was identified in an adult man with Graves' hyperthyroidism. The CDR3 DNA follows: TGCGCCAGCAGTGTGGGACAGGGGCATACTGGGAACACTGAAGCTTTCTTT. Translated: CASSVGQGHTGNTEAFF.